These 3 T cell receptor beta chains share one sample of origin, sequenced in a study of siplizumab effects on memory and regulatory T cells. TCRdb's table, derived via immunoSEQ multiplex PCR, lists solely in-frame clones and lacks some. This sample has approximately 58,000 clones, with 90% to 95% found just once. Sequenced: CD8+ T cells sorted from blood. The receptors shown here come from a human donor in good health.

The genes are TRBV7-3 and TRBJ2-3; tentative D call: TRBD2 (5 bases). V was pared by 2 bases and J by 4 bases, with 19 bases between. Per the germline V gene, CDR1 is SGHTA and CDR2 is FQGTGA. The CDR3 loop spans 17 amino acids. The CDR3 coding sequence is TGTGCCAGCAGCTTAGGTTTGGGCGGGCGGGCCCCAGATACGCAGTATTTT. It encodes CASSLGLGGRAPDTQYF.

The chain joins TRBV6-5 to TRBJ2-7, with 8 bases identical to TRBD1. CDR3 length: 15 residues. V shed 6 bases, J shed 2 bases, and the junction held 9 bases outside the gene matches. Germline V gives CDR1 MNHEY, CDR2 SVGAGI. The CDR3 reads CASRQGQGYTYEQYF. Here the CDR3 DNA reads TGTGCCAGCAGACAAGGACAGGGATATACCTACGAGCAGTACTTC.

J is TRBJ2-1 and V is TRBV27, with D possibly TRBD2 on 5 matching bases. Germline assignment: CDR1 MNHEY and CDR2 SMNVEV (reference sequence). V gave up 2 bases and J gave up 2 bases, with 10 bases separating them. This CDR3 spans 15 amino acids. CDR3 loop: CASSLIPGTYNEQFF. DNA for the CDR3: TGTGCCAGCAGTTTAATTCCGGGGACCTACAATGAGCAGTTCTTC.